What follows are 2 T cell receptor beta chains derived from one specimen sequenced in a study of blood T cell repertoires in COVID-19. Assay used: immunoSEQ multiplex PCR; TCRdb lists only in-frame clones, some missing. Among fewer than 250,000 clones listed, roughly nine tenths were seen once. Sample: peripheral blood. These receptors were obtained from a man between 40 and 49 years old with acute or convalescent COVID-19.

The chain employs TRBV30 and TRBJ2-7; TRBD1 matches 10 bases. After removal of 4 bases from V and 0 bases from J, the junction contained 6 bases not matched to a gene. The CDR3 length is 15 residues. Germline CDR1 GTSNPN, CDR2 SVGIG (reference sequence). CDR3 DNA: TGTGCCTGGAACACTGGGACAGGGGCCTCCTACGAGCAGTACTTC. This translates into CAWNTGTGASYEQYF.

V usage is TRBV11-3 and J usage is TRBJ2-1, with a weak D call TRBD1 (5 bases). This CDR3 has 12 amino acids. Trimming stripped 5 bases from V and 10 bases from J, with 12 bases between. Germline V CDR1 and CDR2: SGHNT, YENEEA. DNA of the CDR3: TGTGCCAGCAGCCAGGGTCTGAGAGAGCAGTTCTTC. This gives the protein CASSQGLREQFF.